The 14 T cell receptor beta chains below all came from one sample that was sequenced in a study of blood T cells in healthy people across ages. It was with a sample-barcoded 5' primer and a J-beta primer mix that a second PCR of roughly 7 to 12 cycles was run. From the 5' RACE reads, TCRdb called clonotypes with MiXCR, one entry per CDR3 protein. Of about 970,000 distinct CDR3 sequences listed, around 54% are singletons. What was sequenced was blood. The receptors were sampled from a woman aged 55-69 years in good health.

The chain recombines TRBV5-6 with TRBJ2-1; 11 bases agree with TRBD2. The CDR3 spans 19 residues. The V and J ends lost 2 bases and 8 bases, in that order; junction bases with no gene match: 18. Germline CDR1 and CDR2: SGHDT and YYEEEE. DNA of the CDR3: TGTGCCAGCAGCTTAACCCCGGGACTAGCGGCATTACGAGGGGATGAGCAGTTCTTC. As protein: CASSLTPGLAALRGDEQFF.

This clonotype was recorded only once. The CDR3 nucleotides are TGCAGTGCCCAAAACCGCGGGGGAAGCTCCTACAATGAGCAGTTCTTC. Protein sequence: CSAQNRGGSSYNEQFF. This rearrangement joins TRBV20-1 to TRBJ2-1, with 7 bases fitting TRBD2. V shed 6 bases and J 0 bases; nucleotides not matched to a gene: 11. The CDR3 spans 16 residues. In germline, CDR1 is DFQATT, CDR2 SNEGSKA (reference sequence).

J is TRBJ2-4 and V is TRBV6-5; the D is unclear. The DNA end lines up better with TRBJ2-5; the J call may be wrong. The CDR3 is made up of 14 amino acids. Germline lookup yields CDR1 MNHEY and CDR2 SVGAGI. CDR3 sequence (DNA): TGTGCCAGCAGTTACTCGTATGGGTTCGAGACCCAGTACTTC. This gives the protein CASSYSYGFETQYF.

The gene calls are TRBV2 and TRBJ1-2; no firm D call. Trimming cost V 2 bases and J 4 bases, with 8 bases left between them. Looked up from germline, CDR1 is SNHLY and CDR2 is FYNNEI. CDR3 length: 13 amino acids. The CDR3 sequence: CASSESPPYGYTF. In DNA form, the CDR3 reads TGTGCCAGCAGTGAATCGCCCCCCTATGGCTACACCTTC.

The chain carries TRBV24-1 and TRBJ2-1; weak D call: TRBD1 (6 bases). Germline CDR1 is KGHDR and CDR2 is SFDVKD. The CDR3 has 13 residues. V lost 9 bases, J lost 8 bases, and 16 bases lay in between. The CDR3 is CATQVSGVDEQFF. The CDR3 nucleotides read TGTGCCACCCAGGTTTCAGGGGTCGATGAGCAGTTCTTC.

This rearrangement joins TRBV6-5 to TRBJ2-7; 9 nucleotides match TRBD1. The germline CDR1 and CDR2 sequences are MNHEY and SVGAGI. With V trimmed by 3 bases and J by 9 bases, 9 bases remained unmatched. The CDR3 consists of 14 residues. The CDR3 spells CASSYGTGINVQYF. The CDR3 DNA is TGTGCCAGCAGTTATGGGACAGGGATCAACGTGCAGTACTTC.

A few counts support this clonotype. The chain employs TRBV18 and TRBJ2-5; D call uncertain. Trimming pared 2 bases from V and 5 bases from J, leaving 6 bases between. The germline V gene encodes CDR1 KGHSH and CDR2 LQKENI. The CDR3 is 12 amino acids. The CDR3 region is CASSPTDETQYF. In DNA form, the CDR3 reads TGTGCCAGCTCACCAACTGACGAGACCCAGTACTTC.

The CDR3 nucleotides are TGCAGCGTGGCAGGGACTGGCGGAAACAATGAGCAGTTCTTC. Protein: CSVAGTGGNNEQFF. The chain combines TRBV29-1 with TRBJ2-1; possible D gene TRBD2, 6 bases. The CDR3 is made up of 14 amino acids. Germline CDR1 and CDR2: SQVTM and ANQGSEA. The V end lost 6 bases, the J end lost 5 bases, and 17 bases lay between the germline ends.

This clonotype was seen only a few times. The chain recombines TRBV29-1 with TRBJ2-7, with D possibly being TRBD2 (5 bases). V shed 4 bases and J shed 2 bases, with 15 bases lying between them. Germline CDR1 and CDR2: SQVTM and ANQGSEA. The CDR3 contains 14 residues. CDR3 sequence: CSVAVRALPYEQYF. CDR3 nucleotides: TGCAGCGTTGCGGTGAGGGCGCTTCCCTACGAGCAGTACTTC.

This clonotype was counted between two and nine times. One junction end does not reproduce the germline sequence, and a read error may be involved. The chain carries TRBV7-9 and TRBJ2-7, with TRBD2 as a possible D gene (5 bases). The germline CDR1 and CDR2 sequences are SEHNR and FQNEAQ (reference sequence). The CDR3 length is 12 residues. In DNA, the CDR3 is TGTGCCGGCAGCTTGGGAGACTACGAGCAGTACTTC. Protein: CAGSLGDYEQYF.

This chain joins TRBV4-1 and TRBJ2-5; 11 nucleotides agree with TRBD2. The CDR3 is 15 residues long. Trimming at V came to 4 bases and at J to 5 bases, leaving 6 bases not matched to a gene. The germline CDR1 and CDR2 sequences are MGHRA and YSYEKL. The CDR3 spells CASSRQLAGEETQYF. For the CDR3, the DNA is TGCGCCAGCAGCCGGCAACTAGCGGGAGAGGAGACCCAGTACTTC.

The CDR3 loop reads CASSQEGGGRQPQHF. Written as DNA, the CDR3 is TGCGCCAGCAGCCAAGAGGGCGGGGGAAGGCAGCCCCAGCATTTT. This rearrangement joins TRBV4-3 to TRBJ1-5; D might be TRBD1 (5 bases). Trimming cost V 0 bases and J 7 bases, with 13 bases left between them. CDR3 length: 15 residues. Germline CDR1 reads LGHNA; CDR2 reads YSLEER.

The gene calls are TRBV7-6 and TRBJ2-7, with D possibly matching TRBD1 (5 bases). Looked up from germline, CDR1 is SGHVS and CDR2 is FNYEAQ. CDR3 length: 16 residues. Trimming pared 5 bases from V and 4 bases from J, leaving 21 bases between. The CDR3 spells CASSPKWGPKVYEQYF. CDR3 sequence (DNA): TGTGCCAGCAGCCCGAAGTGGGGCCCTAAGGTGTACGAGCAGTACTTC. The full variable domain, completed using reference TRBV7-6 and TRBJ2-7, is GAGVSQSPRYKVTKRGQDVALRCDPISGHVSLYWYRQALGQGPEFLTYFNYEAQQDKSGLPNDRFSAERPEGSISTLTIQRTEQRDSAMYRCASSPKWGPKVYEQYFGPGTRLTVT.

The chain employs TRBV29-1 and TRBJ2-1; no reliable D call. V was shortened by 5 bases and J by 7 bases, with 9 bases between the two germline ends. Germline CDR1 SQVTM, CDR2 ANQGSEA. The CDR3 totals 11 residues. The CDR3 spells CSVLSLNEQFF. The CDR3 DNA follows: TGCAGCGTTTTAAGCCTGAATGAGCAGTTCTTC.